These 6 T cell receptor beta chains were sequenced from one sample in a study of T cells after yellow fever vaccination. From the 5' RACE reads, TCRdb called clonotypes with MiXCR, one entry per CDR3 protein. The table shows roughly 85,000 distinct CDR3 sequences, with roughly 13% occurring only once. The source was CD8+ T cells not binding an NS4B(214-222) dextramer, sorted from PBMCs, collected more than 20 days after the first yellow fever vaccination. The receptor source for this set is a man aged 18 to 30 who received the YFV17D yellow fever vaccine.

This clonotype was counted only a few times. The V gene is TRBV29-1, the J gene TRBJ1-1, with 9 bases identical to TRBD1. V shed 6 bases and J 7 bases; nucleotides not matched to a gene: 0. The CDR3 is 10 residues long. Germline CDR1 SQVTM, CDR2 ANQGSEA. The DNA for the CDR3 is TGCAGCGTGGGACAGGGTGAAGCTTTCTTT. Residues: CSVGQGEAFF.

V and J are TRBV5-5 and TRBJ2-2; D gene uncertain. The V gene lost 0 bases and the J gene lost 2 bases, with 5 bases spanning the gap. CDR3 length: 14 residues. Germline-derived CDR1 and CDR2 are SGHKS and YYEKEE (reference sequence). The CDR3, as DNA: TGTGCCAGCAGCTTGGAAAGTAACACCGGGGAGCTGTTTTTT. It yields the protein CASSLESNTGELFF.

This clonotype was picked up a small number of times. The chain recombines TRBV27 with TRBJ2-3; no definite D call. Trimming stripped 2 bases from V and 3 bases from J, with 9 bases between. Germline V CDR1 and CDR2: MNHEY, SMNVEV (reference sequence). The CDR3 spans 14 residues. CDR3 in amino acids: CASSLHPTTDTQYF. CDR3 coding DNA: TGTGCCAGCAGTTTACACCCAACGACAGATACGCAGTATTTT.

This clonotype was counted between two and nine times. The J gene is TRBJ1-3, the V gene TRBV11-2; D unresolved. The germline V gene encodes CDR1 SGHAT and CDR2 FQNNGV. The CDR3 runs 15 residues. V dropped 1 base and J dropped 0 bases, with 7 bases sitting between them. CDR3 in DNA: TGTGCCAGCAGCTTAGCAGGCCGCTCTGGAAACACCATATATTTT. Translated, it gives CASSLAGRSGNTIYF.

This clonotype was picked up a small number of times. The J gene is TRBJ2-1, the V gene TRBV7-9; 9 nucleotides match TRBD1. CDR1 is SEHNR, CDR2 FQNEAQ, per germline (reference sequence). The CDR3 has 16 amino acids. The V and J ends lost 2 bases and 6 bases, in that order; junction bases with no gene match: 8. The CDR3 reads CASSLFLGQGSNEQFF. CDR3 sequence (DNA): TGTGCCAGCAGCTTATTTCTGGGACAGGGAAGCAATGAGCAGTTCTTC. The variable domain in full, completed from reference TRBV7-9 and TRBJ2-1, reads DTGVSQNPRHKITKRGQNVTFRCDPISEHNRLYWYRQTLGQGPEFLTYFQNEAQLEKSRLLSDRFSAERPKGSFSTLEIQRTEQGDSAMYLCASSLFLGQGSNEQFFGPGTRLTVL.

The chain recombines TRBV20-1 with TRBJ1-3, with D uncertain. V lost 3 bases and J lost 2, with 14 bases in between. The CDR3 is 15 residues long. Germline CDR1 DFQATT, CDR2 SNEGSKA (reference sequence). The CDR3 sequence is CSASYQPGAGNTIYF. The CDR3 region has the DNA TGCAGTGCTAGTTATCAGCCAGGCGCTGGAAACACCATATATTTT.